One sample yielded the 28 T cell receptor beta chains listed below, sequenced in a study of T cell responses to AZD1222 COVID-19 vaccine. Here immunoSEQ multiplex PCR was the method, and the copy in TCRdb shows in-frame clones only, minus some. Among over 120,000 clones listed, approximately 89% were seen once. The sample consisted of peripheral blood, taken 28 days after the second AZD1222 dose. Receptor source: an adult who received the AZD1222 COVID-19 vaccine.

This chain uses TRBV18 with TRBJ1-1; D may be TRBD1 (6 bases). Germline V CDR1 and CDR2: KGHSH, LQKENI. Between the trimmed V and J ends, which lost 3 bases and 1 base, there was a span of 12 bases. The CDR3 loop spans 15 amino acids. CDR3 DNA: TGTGCCAGCTCACCCCGGTCGGGACAGAACACTGAAGCTTTCTTT. This gives the protein CASSPRSGQNTEAFF.

The gene calls are TRBV5-4 and TRBJ1-2; TRBD1 aligns across 7 bases. Per germline, CDR1 SGHNT and CDR2 YYREEE (reference sequence). The length of the CDR3 is 15 residues. Trimming removed 2 bases from V and 13 bases from J; junction bases left unmatched: 17. The CDR3 coding sequence is TGTGCCAGCAGCTTTCGGTCAGCGGGACAGCCCTTAAGCACCTTC. This sequence encodes CASSFRSAGQPLSTF.

This sequence joins TRBV5-4 and TRBJ2-2, with TRBD2 matching over 11 bases. V was clipped by 3 bases and J by 6 bases; unmatched bases: 10. The germline CDR1 and CDR2 sequences are SGHNT and YYREEE (reference sequence). The CDR3 totals 17 residues. CDR3 loop: CASSSALAGGYAGELFF. The CDR3, as DNA: TGTGCCAGCAGCTCGGCCCTAGCGGGAGGATATGCCGGGGAGCTGTTTTTT.

Only one count was recorded for this clone. The CDR3 here is CASSPVKGAVGYGYTF. DNA of the CDR3: TGTGCCAGCAGCCCGGTAAAGGGGGCAGTAGGCTATGGCTACACCTTC. The chain uses TRBV11-2 and TRBJ1-2, with TRBD1 identical over 7 bases. Losses at the gene ends were 5 bases for V and 4 bases for J; bases not matched to a gene: 13. CDR3 length: 16 amino acids. Looked up from germline, CDR1 is SGHAT and CDR2 is FQNNGV. Based on the CDR3 plus reference TRBV11-2 and TRBJ1-2, the full variable domain is EAGVAQSPRYKIIEKRQSVAFWCNPISGHATLYWYQQILGQGPKLLIQFQNNGVVDDSQLPKDRFSAERLKGVDSTLKIQPAKLEDSAVYLCASSPVKGAVGYGYTFGSGTRLTVV.

CDR3 in DNA: TGTGCCAGCAGCCCATACGCCGGACAGTTCAATTCACCCCTCCACTTT. Translated, it gives CASSPYAGQFNSPLHF. The genes are TRBV27 and TRBJ1-6, with D maybe TRBD1 (6 bases). CDR1 is MNHEY, CDR2 SMNVEV, per germline (reference sequence). V was clipped by 6 bases and J by 7 bases, with 19 bases between them. CDR3 length: 16 residues.

The V and J genes are TRBV25-1 and TRBJ2-3, with D possibly TRBD1 on 6 matching bases. CDR1 and CDR2 (germline): MGHDK, SYGVNS. This CDR3 is built from 15 residues. The V end lost 1 base, the J end lost 4 bases, and 12 bases lay between the germline ends. DNA for the CDR3: TGTGCCAGCAGTGAATTGGGCAGGGGATCAGATACGCAGTATTTT. It specifies CASSELGRGSDTQYF.

V usage is TRBV6-2 or TRBV6-3 and J usage is TRBJ1-1, with a possible D match to TRBD1 (5 bases). Germline CDR1 and CDR2: MNHEY and SVGEGT. V was clipped by 3 bases and J by 2 bases, with 10 bases between them. The CDR3 length is 14 residues. CDR3 in DNA: TGTGCCAGCAGTTATTGGGGCGAAAACACTGAAGCTTTCTTT. It encodes CASSYWGENTEAFF.

The CDR3 protein is CASSLVMNTEAFF. Here the CDR3 DNA reads TGTGCCAGCAGTTTAGTAATGAACACTGAAGCTTTCTTT. The chain has TRBV28 and TRBJ1-1; D gene ambiguous. CDR1 and CDR2 from the germline V gene are MDHEN and SYDVKM. CDR3 length: 13 residues. The V end lost 2 bases, the J end lost 0 bases, and 4 bases lay between the germline ends.

V gene TRBV7-6 combines with J gene TRBJ1-5; maybe TRBD1 (5 bases). V lost 6 bases, J lost 4 bases, and 16 bases lay in between. The CDR3 length is 15 residues. Germline values: CDR1 SGHVS, CDR2 FNYEAQ. Here the CDR3 reads CASSQTGEGNQPQHF. CDR3 coding DNA: TGTGCCAGCAGTCAAACGGGGGAAGGGAATCAGCCCCAGCATTTT.

This clone appeared a few times. V is TRBV6-6 and J is TRBJ1-4; D gene unclear. This CDR3 region has 16 residues. The V gene lost 7 bases and the J gene lost 4 bases, with 19 bases spanning the gap. CDR1 and CDR2 from the germline V gene are MNHNY and SVGAGI (reference sequence). CDR3 nucleotide sequence: TGTGCCAGCAAACTCGAATTGGGTAGTGGTAATGAAAAACTGTTTTTT. Translated: CASKLELGSGNEKLFF.

This chain links TRBV28 with TRBJ1-4; 10 bases line up with TRBD1. Germline CDR1 reads MDHEN; CDR2 reads SYDVKM. CDR3 length: 15 residues. Unmatched junction bases numbered 8, after V lost 6 bases and J lost 7 bases. CDR3 bases: TGTGCCAGCAGCCGTCCCGGGACAGGGGTTGAAAAACTGTTTTTT. Its translation is CASSRPGTGVEKLFF.

J is TRBJ2-1 and V is TRBV5-4; D is perhaps TRBD1 or TRBD2 (7 bases each). Looked up from germline, CDR1 is SGHNT and CDR2 is YYREEE (reference sequence). This CDR3 is built from 16 residues. The V end lost 4 bases, the J end lost 7 bases, and 21 bases lay between the germline ends. CDR3 region: CASSLPGGRGRNEQFF. CDR3 nucleotides: TGTGCCAGCAGCCTACCTGGAGGGAGGGGGCGAAATGAGCAGTTCTTC.

The chain has TRBV27 and TRBJ2-2; D possibly uses TRBD1 or TRBD2 (5 bases each). Trimming left V 5 bases short and J 4 bases short, with 14 bases between. This CDR3 is built from 15 residues. CDR1 and CDR2 from the germline V gene are MNHEY and SMNVEV (reference sequence). As DNA, the CDR3 is TGTGCCAGCAGTGCCACCGGGACGATCACCGGGGAGCTGTTTTTT. Translating gives CASSATGTITGELFF.

This clone was observed once. DNA for the CDR3: TGTGCCAGCAGCTCACAGGGGGTGGGTTCCTACGAGCAGTACTTC. This gives the protein CASSSQGVGSYEQYF. The chain is built from TRBV28 and TRBJ2-7; 8 bases agree with TRBD1. V lost 6 bases and J lost 1; bases outside the gene matches: 8. The CDR3 is made up of 15 amino acids. Germline assignment: CDR1 MDHEN and CDR2 SYDVKM.

The V gene is TRBV19, the J gene TRBJ2-6; D is ambiguous. Looked up from germline, CDR1 is LNHDA and CDR2 is SQIVND (reference sequence). Trimming took off 3 bases at V and 0 bases at J, with 9 bases between the two ends. This CDR3 is built from 16 residues. The CDR3 region is CASSIFRLSGANVLTF. For the CDR3, the DNA is TGTGCCAGTAGTATTTTTCGGCTCTCTGGGGCCAACGTCCTGACTTTC. The entire variable domain, with the rest obtained from reference TRBV19 and TRBJ2-6, is as follows: DGGITQSPKYLFRKEGQNVTLSCEQNLNHDAMYWYRQDPGQGLRLIYYSQIVNDFQKGDIAEGYSVSREKKESFPLTVTSAQKNPTAFYLCASSIFRLSGANVLTFGAGSRLTVL.

Only a few counts were recorded for this clone. The V gene is TRBV7-2, the J gene TRBJ2-7; D may be TRBD1 or TRBD2 (5 bases each). Germline V lookup: CDR1 SGHTA, CDR2 FQGNSA. The CDR3 is 15 residues long. Between the trimmed V and J ends, which lost 3 bases and 6 bases, there was a span of 18 bases. CDR3 loop: CASSFRERGAPEQYF. The CDR3 DNA is TGTGCCAGCAGCTTTAGGGAACGAGGGGCGCCCGAGCAGTACTTC.

The rearrangement links TRBV18 to TRBJ2-5; unclear D gene. CDR3 length equals 12 residues. CDR1 is KGHSH, CDR2 LQKENI, per germline. Trimming removed 2 bases from V and 4 bases from J, with 5 bases in between. The CDR3 nucleotides are TGTGCCAGCTCACCAGGCCGAGAGACCCAGTACTTC. It yields the protein CASSPGRETQYF. Using reference TRBV18 and TRBJ2-5 for the parts outside the CDR3, the full variable domain is NAGVMQNPRHLVRRRGQEARLRCSPMKGHSHVYWYRQLPEEGLKFMVYLQKENIIDESGMPKERFSAEFPKEGPSILRIQQVVRGDSAAYFCASSPGRETQYFGPGTRLLVL.

This clone occurred once. The V gene is TRBV6-5, the J gene TRBJ1-6, with no clear D. With 0 bases removed from V and 13 bases from J, the gap between germline ends came to 10 bases. CDR1 and CDR2 from the germline V gene are MNHEY and SVGAGI. This CDR3 contains 13 residues. The CDR3 is CASSYSGLDPLHF. For the CDR3, the DNA is TGTGCCAGCAGTTACTCGGGCCTCGATCCCCTCCACTTT.

The gene calls are TRBV7-2 and TRBJ1-2; D ambiguous. CDR1 and CDR2 from the germline V gene are SGHTA and FQGNSA. The CDR3 totals 12 residues. Between the trimmed V and J ends, which lost 2 bases and 7 bases, there was a span of 8 bases. CDR3 DNA sequence: TGTGCCAGCAGCTTACACCGGAGTGGCTACACCTTC. Amino acids: CASSLHRSGYTF.

In nucleotides, the CDR3 is TGTGCCTGGATTCGGGTCGCTCAGAACACTGAAGCTTTCTTT. It specifies CAWIRVAQNTEAFF. The rearrangement joins TRBV30 to TRBJ1-1; D is ambiguous. Looked up from germline, CDR1 is GTSNPN and CDR2 is SVGIG (reference sequence). Trimming left V 4 bases short and J 1 base short, with 13 bases between. CDR3 length equals 14 residues.

A single count supports this clone. The chain is built from TRBV7-2 and TRBJ1-6; D gene ambiguous. This CDR3 region has 15 residues. With 0 bases removed from V and 5 bases from J, the gap between germline ends came to 8 bases. CDR1 and CDR2 (germline): SGHTA, FQGNSA. The CDR3 DNA sequence: TGTGCCAGCAGCTTAGCGACGGGGAATAATTCACCCCTCCACTTT. This sequence encodes CASSLATGNNSPLHF.

The chain employs TRBV27 and TRBJ2-4, with D tentatively TRBD1 (6 bases). With 7 bases removed from V and 3 bases from J, the gap between germline ends came to 7 bases. This CDR3 has 12 residues. Germline values: CDR1 MNHEY, CDR2 SMNVEV (reference sequence). This chain's CDR3 is CASKDSKNIQYF. CDR3 coding DNA: TGTGCCAGCAAGGACAGCAAAAACATTCAGTACTTC.

The V and J genes are TRBV6-5 and TRBJ1-2; no clear D. The germline gives CDR1 MNHEY, CDR2 SVGAGI. Trimming took off 2 bases at V and 3 bases at J, with 7 bases between the two ends. The CDR3 consists of 13 residues. CDR3 in amino acids: CASSYAQDYGYTF. The CDR3 region has the DNA TGTGCCAGCAGTTACGCGCAGGACTATGGCTACACCTTC.

The chain carries TRBV28 and TRBJ1-5, with D unclear. CDR1 is MDHEN and CDR2 is SYDVKM in the germline V gene. Trimming pared 7 bases from V and 4 bases from J, leaving 8 bases between. This CDR3 is built from 12 residues. Here the CDR3 DNA reads TGTGCCAGCAAGGGCACAAATCAGCCCCAGCATTTT. Its protein product is CASKGTNQPQHF.

The rearrangement joins TRBV9 to TRBJ2-5, with D uncertain. Trimming shortened V by 0 bases and J by 0 bases, and 6 bases separated the two germline ends. The CDR3 sequence is 14 residues long. CDR1 is SGDLS and CDR2 is YYNGEE in the germline V gene. CDR3 nucleotide sequence: TGTGCCAGCAGCGTAGAGGGCTACCAAGAGACCCAGTACTTC. Translating it yields CASSVEGYQETQYF. Using reference TRBV9 and TRBJ2-5 for the parts outside the CDR3, the full variable domain is DSGVTQTPKHLITATGQRVTLRCSPRSGDLSVYWYQQSLDQGLQFLIQYYNGEERAKGNILERFSAQQFPDLHSELNLSSLELGDSALYFCASSVEGYQETQYFGPGTRLLVL.

This clone was seen only once. The V and J genes are TRBV6-5 and TRBJ1-6; 9 bases match TRBD1. The CDR3 extends over 14 amino acids. Germline CDR1 is MNHEY and CDR2 is SVGAGI. The junction had 3 bases not matched to a gene; V was cut back by 4 bases and J by 8 bases. The CDR3 region has the DNA TGTGCCAGCAGTTCCGGGACAGGGTATTCACCCCTCCACTTT. As protein: CASSSGTGYSPLHF.

The gene calls are TRBV6-1 and TRBJ1-5; D remains unclear. The length of the CDR3 is 13 residues. Germline assignment: CDR1 MNHNS and CDR2 SASEGT. Trimming took off 3 bases at V and 5 bases at J, with 8 bases between the two ends. In DNA, the CDR3 is TGTGCCAGCAGTGAGACATGGGATCAGCCCCAGCATTTT. Translated, it gives CASSETWDQPQHF.

The chain recombines TRBV7-2 with TRBJ1-1; TRBD1 might be the D (6 bases). In germline, CDR1 is SGHTA, CDR2 FQGNSA. Trimming shortened V by 0 bases and J by 10 bases, and 18 bases separated the two germline ends. The CDR3 extends over 15 amino acids. The chain's CDR3 is CASSLALDRNNGAFF. In DNA form, the CDR3 reads TGTGCCAGCAGCTTAGCCCTGGACAGAAACAACGGAGCTTTCTTT.